The present entry profiles one TCR beta chain with its context. Its antigen remains unknown. At one end, the junction sequence differs from germline, possibly due to a read error. Each sample yielded at least 6 micrograms of PBMC total RNA. CDR3 length: 15 amino acids. The germline V gene encodes CDR1 DFQATT and CDR2 SNEGSKA (reference sequence). Alongside a J-beta primer mix, a sample-barcoded 5' primer served in a second PCR lasting about 7 to 11 cycles. All cDNA molecules were each tagged by a template-switch adaptor with 12 random nucleotides. TCRdb ran MiXCR on the 5' RACE reads and lists one entry per CDR3 protein. Among 1.8 million or so distinct CDR3 sequences listed, approximately 39% were seen once. This sample stems from a study of blood T cells in healthy people across ages. Study results and caveats: Per million T cells, the diversity of TCR beta decreased roughly linearly as age advanced.

The source material was blood. This receptor was taken from a human donor in good health. The chain joins TRBV20-1 to TRBJ1-5, with D perhaps matching TRBD1 (6 bases). The DNA of the CDR3 is TGCAGTGCTGGAGAACAGGGATTGAGCAATCAGCCCCAGCATTTT. Its protein product is CSAGEQGLSNQPQHF.